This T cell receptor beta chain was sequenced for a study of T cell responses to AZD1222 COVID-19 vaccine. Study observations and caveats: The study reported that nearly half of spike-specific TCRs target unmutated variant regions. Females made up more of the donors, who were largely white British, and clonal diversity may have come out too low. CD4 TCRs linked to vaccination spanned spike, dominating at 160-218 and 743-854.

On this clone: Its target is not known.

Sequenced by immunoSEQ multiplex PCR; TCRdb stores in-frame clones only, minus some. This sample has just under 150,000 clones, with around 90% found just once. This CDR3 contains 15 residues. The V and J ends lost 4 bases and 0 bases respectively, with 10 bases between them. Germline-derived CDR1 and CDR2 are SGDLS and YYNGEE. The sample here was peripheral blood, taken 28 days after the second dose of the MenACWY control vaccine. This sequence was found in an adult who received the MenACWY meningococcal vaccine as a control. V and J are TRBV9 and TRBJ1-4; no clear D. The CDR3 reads CASSRTPATNEKLFF. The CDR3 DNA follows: TGTGCCAGCAGCCGGACCCCCGCAACTAATGAAAAACTGTTTTTT. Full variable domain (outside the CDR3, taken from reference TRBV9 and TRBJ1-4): DSGVTQTPKHLITATGQRVTLRCSPRSGDLSVYWYQQSLDQGLQFLIQYYNGEERAKGNILERFSAQQFPDLHSELNLSSLELGDSALYFCASSRTPATNEKLFFGSGTQLSVL.